These 30 T cell receptor beta chains came from one sample sequenced in a study of T cell changes during pregnancy in multiple sclerosis. TCRdb's table, derived via immunoSEQ multiplex PCR, lists solely in-frame clones and lacks some. The table lists 12,000 or so clones, roughly 94% of them singletons. Source: CD4+ T cells from peripheral blood mononuclear cells, taken before pregnancy. Receptor source: a female donor with multiple sclerosis, enrolled in a pregnancy study.

The chain employs TRBV28 and TRBJ1-2; weak D call: TRBD1 (6 bases). This CDR3 is 14 amino acids long. Trimming left V 8 bases short and J 4 bases short, with 17 bases between. CDR1 is MDHEN and CDR2 is SYDVKM in the germline V gene. For the CDR3, the DNA is TGTGCCAGCTGCCCCCAGGACAGATTCTATGGCTACACCTTC. Translation gives CASCPQDRFYGYTF.

This clone was recorded once. The rearrangement links TRBV10-2 to TRBJ2-2; 9 bases map to TRBD2. The CDR3 length is 15 residues. CDR1 WSHSY and CDR2 SAAADI come from the germline V gene. V lost 8 bases and J lost 6; bases outside the gene matches: 10. The CDR3 DNA follows: TGCGCCAGCGATAGGACTAGCGTGGGGTCCGGGGAGCTGTTTTTT. It encodes CASDRTSVGSGELFF.

This chain joins TRBV7-3 and TRBJ2-2; tentative D call: TRBD2 (5 bases). The CDR3 spans 14 residues. Germline V CDR1 and CDR2: SGHTA, FQGTGA. Trimming took 4 bases from V and 4 from J, leaving 10 bases between them. The CDR3 reads CASSWVGSTGELFF. CDR3 in DNA: TGTGCCAGCAGCTGGGTAGGGAGCACCGGGGAGCTGTTTTTT.

The chain has TRBV5-1 and TRBJ1-1; 8 bases agree with TRBD1. Germline loops: CDR1 SGHRS, CDR2 YFSETQ. The V segment lost 4 bases and the J segment 4 bases; nucleotides outside the gene matches: 12. This CDR3 spans 16 amino acids. CDR3 protein: CASSPGQESSVTEAFF. The CDR3 DNA follows: TGCGCCAGCAGCCCGGGACAGGAATCCTCTGTCACTGAAGCTTTCTTT.

This chain joins TRBV18 and TRBJ2-2, with no clear D. The CDR3 loop spans 17 amino acids. Between the trimmed V and J ends, which lost 3 bases and 6 bases, there was a span of 20 bases. Germline CDR1 and CDR2: KGHSH and LQKENI. CDR3: CASSPRGSPSPPGELFF. For the CDR3, the DNA is TGTGCCAGCTCACCCCGTGGTAGCCCGAGCCCACCCGGGGAGCTGTTTTTT. Full variable domain (rest looked up from reference TRBV18 and TRBJ2-2): NAGVMQNPRHLVRRRGQEARLRCSPMKGHSHVYWYRQLPEEGLKFMVYLQKENIIDESGMPKERFSAEFPKEGPSILRIQQVVRGDSAAYFCASSPRGSPSPPGELFFGEGSRLTVL.

The chain is built from TRBV6-5 and TRBJ1-1; no clear D gene. This CDR3 is 13 amino acids long. Germline CDR1 and CDR2: MNHEY and SVGAGI. V lost 4 bases to trimming and J lost 4 bases, with 10 bases between them. CDR3 DNA: TGTGCCAGCAGTTCCCTATCTCCCACTGAAGCTTTCTTT. Translating it yields CASSSLSPTEAFF.

V is TRBV29-1 and J is TRBJ2-7; 9 bases align to TRBD2. J gave up 2 bases and V 0 bases, and 8 bases lay outside the gene matches. Germline CDR1 and CDR2: SQVTM and ANQGSEA. This CDR3 has 16 residues. In DNA form, the CDR3 reads TGCAGCGTTGAAGAGGGGGCGGGGGGGCCCGCCTACGAGCAGTACTTC. It codes for CSVEEGAGGPAYEQYF.

V gene TRBV5-1 combines with J gene TRBJ2-3; 7 bases fit TRBD1. The germline V gene has CDR1 SGHRS and CDR2 YFSETQ. J was trimmed by 0 bases and V by 4 bases; bases with no gene match: 5. The CDR3 loop spans 15 amino acids. This chain's CDR3 is CASSQDRASTDTQYF. Written as DNA, the CDR3 is TGCGCCAGCAGCCAAGACAGGGCTAGCACAGATACGCAGTATTTT.

J is TRBJ1-2 and V is TRBV23-1, with a weak D call TRBD1 (6 bases). TRBV23-1 is noted as an ORF with a role that remains uncertain. This CDR3 is 15 amino acids long. V gave up 0 bases and J gave up 5 bases, with 13 bases separating them. The DNA of the CDR3 is TGCGCCAGCAGTCAATCTGGGGGCGCGGAGTATGGCTACACCTTC. Translating it yields CASSQSGGAEYGYTF.

This chain connects TRBV5-1 to TRBJ2-3; 10 bases fit TRBD2. The trim removed 2 bases at V and 1 base at J, leaving 1 base unmatched. The CDR3 extends over 15 amino acids. The V gene's germline CDR1 is SGHRS and CDR2 YFSETQ. DNA of the CDR3: TGCGCCAGCAGCTTTGGACTAGCGGGCACAGATACGCAGTATTTT. It yields the protein CASSFGLAGTDTQYF.

The sample holds one count of this clone. This chain links TRBV9 with TRBJ2-1, with TRBD2 matching 12 bases. This CDR3 has 14 residues. Germline V gene lookup returns CDR1 SGDLS and CDR2 YYNGEE. The J segment lost 5 bases and the V segment lost 6 bases, leaving 3 bases of the junction unmatched. The CDR3 loop is CASNGLAGNNEQFF. The CDR3 nucleotides are TGTGCCAGCAACGGACTAGCGGGGAACAATGAGCAGTTCTTC.

The chain uses TRBV19 and TRBJ1-1, with 7 positions matching TRBD1. The trim removed 10 bases at V and 0 bases at J, leaving 5 bases unmatched. The length of the CDR3 is 13 residues. Per the germline V gene, CDR1 is LNHDA and CDR2 is SQIVND (reference sequence). CDR3 amino acids: CATGQAVNTEAFF. The CDR3 DNA reads as TGTGCCACCGGACAGGCCGTGAACACTGAAGCTTTCTTT. Using reference TRBV19 and TRBJ1-1 for the parts outside the CDR3, the full variable domain is DGGITQSPKYLFRKEGQNVTLSCEQNLNHDAMYWYRQDPGQGLRLIYYSQIVNDFQKGDIAEGYSVSREKKESFPLTVTSAQKNPTAFYLCATGQAVNTEAFFGQGTRLTVV.

The chain couples TRBV19 to TRBJ1-5, with 12 bases identical to TRBD1. This CDR3 contains 16 residues. V was clipped by 3 bases and J by 7 bases; unmatched bases: 7. The germline V gene encodes CDR1 LNHDA and CDR2 SQIVND (reference sequence). CDR3 sequence: CASSIAGTGGIQPQHF. The CDR3 bases are TGTGCCAGTAGTATCGCCGGGACAGGGGGCATCCAGCCCCAGCATTTT. Complete variable domain (other parts from reference TRBV19 and TRBJ1-5): DGGITQSPKYLFRKEGQNVTLSCEQNLNHDAMYWYRQDPGQGLRLIYYSQIVNDFQKGDIAEGYSVSREKKESFPLTVTSAQKNPTAFYLCASSIAGTGGIQPQHFGDGTRLSIL.

The chain employs TRBV29-1 and TRBJ2-3; tentatively, D is TRBD2 (6 bases). This CDR3 has 13 amino acids. Trimming took off 4 bases at V and 7 bases at J, with 15 bases between the two ends. CDR1 SQVTM and CDR2 ANQGSEA come from the germline V gene. The CDR3 nucleotides are TGCAGCGTTGCTGGGGGGAATATGAATACGCAGTATTTT. This sequence encodes CSVAGGNMNTQYF.

The chain has TRBV7-2 and TRBJ2-3; D unclear. The germline gives CDR1 SGHTA, CDR2 FQGNSA. Deletions cut 2 bases from V and 10 bases from J, with 16 bases between. This CDR3 is 14 amino acids long. This CDR3 reads CASSLFGAPASQYF. The CDR3 nucleotides read TGTGCCAGCAGCTTATTCGGAGCGCCAGCTTCGCAGTATTTT.

The chain is built from TRBV5-1 and TRBJ2-7; a weak D match, TRBD1 (6 bases). With 3 bases removed from V and 5 bases from J, the gap between germline ends came to 18 bases. This CDR3 has 15 amino acids. Per the germline V gene, CDR1 is SGHRS and CDR2 is YFSETQ. As DNA, the CDR3 is TGCGCCAGCAGCTATAGGGGGTACTCCTATGACGAGCAGTACTTC. It encodes CASSYRGYSYDEQYF.

The chain has TRBV5-6 and TRBJ1-2; the D is unclear. Germline CDR1 SGHDT, CDR2 YYEEEE. V was pared by 0 bases and J by 3 bases, with 9 bases between. The CDR3 spans 14 residues. CDR3 nucleotide sequence: TGTGCCAGCAGCTTGGCCGAGGGTTACTATGGCTACACCTTC. It translates to CASSLAEGYYGYTF.

This chain joins TRBV27 and TRBJ1-2; 9 bases map to TRBD1. V gave up 5 bases and J gave up 2 bases; unmatched junction bases: 6. CDR3 length: 15 residues. Germline CDR1 MNHEY, CDR2 SMNVEV (reference sequence). The CDR3 nucleotides are TGTGCCAGCAGTACCCGACAGGGGGGGAACTATGGCTACACCTTC. It encodes CASSTRQGGNYGYTF.

The chain links TRBV29-1 to TRBJ2-7, with 8 bases fitting TRBD1. CDR1 SQVTM and CDR2 ANQGSEA come from the germline V gene. The CDR3 consists of 14 residues. Trimming at V came to 7 bases and at J to 4 bases, leaving 12 bases not matched to a gene. The CDR3 region is CSALDGTGGYEQYF. CDR3 coding DNA: TGCAGCGCTCTGGATGGCACAGGGGGGTACGAGCAGTACTTC.

The chain joins TRBV11-2 to TRBJ2-7, with unresolved D. CDR1 and CDR2 from the germline V gene are SGHAT and FQNNGV. Trimming removed 5 bases from V and 3 bases from J, with 17 bases in between. The CDR3 is made up of 15 amino acids. The CDR3 reads CASSPATDPLYEQYF. CDR3 coding DNA: TGTGCCAGCAGCCCCGCGACTGATCCTCTCTACGAGCAGTACTTC.

V gene TRBV7-3 combines with J gene TRBJ1-1; 7 bases are a match to TRBD1. This CDR3 contains 18 residues. Germline V gene data show CDR1 as SGHTA and CDR2 as FQGTGA. V lost 0 bases, J lost 1 base, and 11 bases stayed unmatched. The CDR3 region has the DNA TGTGCCAGCAGCTTAACACGGCCGGGACAGACAAGGAACACTGAAGCTTTCTTT. It is translated as CASSLTRPGQTRNTEAFF.

This CDR3 is CASSIQGLYPYEQYF. In DNA form, the CDR3 reads TGTGCCAGTAGTATCCAGGGACTCTACCCCTACGAGCAGTACTTC. The rearrangement uses TRBV19 and TRBJ2-7, with a tentative D call TRBD2 (6 bases). CDR3 length: 15 amino acids. Germline V lookup: CDR1 LNHDA, CDR2 SQIVND (reference sequence). V lost 3 bases, J lost 2 bases, and 14 bases lay in between.

The chain uses TRBV19 and TRBJ2-2; maybe TRBD1 (5 bases). V lost 0 bases, J lost 8 bases, and 19 bases lay in between. The CDR3 contains 17 residues. Germline values: CDR1 LNHDA, CDR2 SQIVND (reference sequence). The CDR3 nucleotides read TGTGCCAGTAGTATAGATCCATACCGCAGGGCGAGGGGGGAGCTGTTTTTT. It specifies CASSIDPYRRARGELFF.

The rearrangement uses TRBV5-4 and TRBJ2-3; 12 bases line up with TRBD2. CDR1 is SGHNT, CDR2 YYREEE, per germline (reference sequence). V lost 1 base, J lost 2 bases, and 5 bases stayed unmatched. CDR3 length equals 17 residues. CDR3 region: CASSLRLAGAHTDTQYF. The CDR3 coding sequence is TGTGCCAGCAGCTTGCGACTAGCGGGGGCCCACACAGATACGCAGTATTTT.

The V and J genes are TRBV6-1 and TRBJ2-7, with D perhaps matching TRBD1 (6 bases). V lost 5 bases and J 1 base, leaving 12 bases between the germline ends. This CDR3 region has 14 residues. Germline values: CDR1 MNHNS, CDR2 SASEGT. The CDR3: CASSNPDRSYEQYF. The DNA for the CDR3 is TGTGCCAGCAGTAACCCTGACAGGTCCTACGAGCAGTACTTC.

The chain has TRBV7-2 and TRBJ1-2; tentatively, D is TRBD1 (5 bases). In germline, CDR1 is SGHTA, CDR2 FQGNSA. This CDR3 spans 15 amino acids. Trimming cost V 1 base and J 4 bases, with 13 bases left between them. The CDR3 region is CASSLEGREGYGYTF. Here the CDR3 DNA reads TGTGCCAGCAGCTTAGAGGGGCGGGAGGGCTATGGCTACACCTTC.

Concerning this clone itself: At one end the junction does not follow the germline gene, possibly because of a read error. The rearrangement links TRBV7-7 to TRBJ1-3; no clear D. CDR1 is SSHAT, CDR2 FNYEAQ, per germline (reference sequence). CDR3 length equals 16 residues. CDR3 DNA sequence: TGTGCTAGCAGCTTAGCCCCCCGGGGCTCTGGAAACACCATATATTTT. Translating it yields CASSLAPRGSGNTIYF.

The chain couples TRBV11-2 to TRBJ2-7; 8 positions agree with TRBD2. CDR1 and CDR2 (germline): SGHAT, FQNNGV. Trimming cost V 2 bases and J 4 bases; bases outside gene matches: 4. The CDR3 covers 14 residues. The CDR3 loop reads CASSLQRGFYEQYF. CDR3 coding DNA: TGTGCCAGCAGCTTACAGCGGGGGTTTTACGAGCAGTACTTC.

This sequence joins TRBV19 and TRBJ1-5, with D possibly TRBD1 on 5 matching bases. The length of the CDR3 is 15 residues. CDR1 is LNHDA, CDR2 SQIVND, per germline (reference sequence). V shed 7 bases and J shed 0 bases, with 13 bases lying between them. CDR3 bases: TGTGCCAGTACGGACAAGCTGTATAGCAATCAGCCCCAGCATTTT. It is translated as CASTDKLYSNQPQHF.

The J gene is TRBJ1-4, the V gene TRBV5-6, with 9 bases aligning to TRBD1. This CDR3 comprises 16 residues. V gave up 0 bases and J gave up 5 bases; unmatched junction bases: 5. Germline loops: CDR1 SGHDT, CDR2 YYEEEE. The chain's CDR3 is CASSLAYGQGNEKLFF. Here the CDR3 DNA reads TGTGCCAGCAGCTTGGCCTATGGACAGGGGAATGAAAAACTGTTTTTT.